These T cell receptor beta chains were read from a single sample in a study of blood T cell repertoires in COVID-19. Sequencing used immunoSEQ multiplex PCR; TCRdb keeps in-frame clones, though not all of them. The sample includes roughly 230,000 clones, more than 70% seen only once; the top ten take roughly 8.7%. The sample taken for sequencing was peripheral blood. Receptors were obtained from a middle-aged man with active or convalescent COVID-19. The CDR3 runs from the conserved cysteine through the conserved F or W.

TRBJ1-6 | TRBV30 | CAWSLPGQDNSPLHF
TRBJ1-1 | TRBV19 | CASSMGTGGFGTEAFF
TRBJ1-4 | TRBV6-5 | CASSSLDRVWEKLFF
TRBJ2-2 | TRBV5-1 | CASSFGRAVDTGELFF
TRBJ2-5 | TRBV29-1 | CSVEAGTGETQYF
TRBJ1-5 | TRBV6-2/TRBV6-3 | CASSYFGGNQPQHF
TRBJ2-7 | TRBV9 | CASSVGTPEIYEQYF
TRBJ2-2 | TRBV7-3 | CASSLFQGSLPTGELFF
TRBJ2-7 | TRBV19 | CASSTVGGGGYEQYF
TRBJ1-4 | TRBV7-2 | CASSLGTGWGEKLFF
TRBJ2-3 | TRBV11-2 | CASSSPRWVGSRTDTQYF